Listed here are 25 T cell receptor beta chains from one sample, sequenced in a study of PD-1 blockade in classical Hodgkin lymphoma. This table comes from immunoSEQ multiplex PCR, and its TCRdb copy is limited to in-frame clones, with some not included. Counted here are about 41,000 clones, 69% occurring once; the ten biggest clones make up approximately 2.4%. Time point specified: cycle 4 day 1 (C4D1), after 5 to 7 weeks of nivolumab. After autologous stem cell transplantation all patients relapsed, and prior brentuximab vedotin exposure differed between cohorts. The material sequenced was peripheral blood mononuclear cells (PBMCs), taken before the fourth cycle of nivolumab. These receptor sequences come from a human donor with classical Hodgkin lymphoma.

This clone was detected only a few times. The CDR3: CASSFIGNEQYF. For the CDR3, the DNA is TGTGCCAGCAGTTTTATCGGGAACGAGCAGTACTTC. The chain joins TRBV27 to TRBJ2-7; D is perhaps TRBD2 (5 bases). The CDR3 totals 12 residues. The ends were cut back, 3 bases at V and 5 bases at J, with 8 bases in the middle. The germline CDR1 and CDR2 sequences are MNHEY and SMNVEV (reference sequence).

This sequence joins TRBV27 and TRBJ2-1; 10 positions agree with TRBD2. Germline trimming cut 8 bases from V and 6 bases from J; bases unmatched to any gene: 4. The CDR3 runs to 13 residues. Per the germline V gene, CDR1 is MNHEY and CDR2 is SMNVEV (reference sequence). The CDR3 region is CASRLAGSNEQFF. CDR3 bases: TGTGCCAGCCGACTAGCGGGTTCCAATGAGCAGTTCTTC.

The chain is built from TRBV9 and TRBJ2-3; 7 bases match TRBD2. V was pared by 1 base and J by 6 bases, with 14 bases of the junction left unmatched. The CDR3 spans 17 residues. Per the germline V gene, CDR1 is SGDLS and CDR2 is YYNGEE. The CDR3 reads CASSVSWGGPEWDTQYF. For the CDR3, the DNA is TGTGCCAGCAGCGTATCATGGGGGGGTCCCGAGTGGGATACGCAGTATTTT.

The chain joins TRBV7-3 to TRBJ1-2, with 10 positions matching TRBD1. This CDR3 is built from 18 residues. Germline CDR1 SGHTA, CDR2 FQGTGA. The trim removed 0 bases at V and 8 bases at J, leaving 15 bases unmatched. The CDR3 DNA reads TGTGCCAGCAGCTTAACCGGGACAGGGGACGTTCGGATGGAAGGCTACACCTTC. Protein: CASSLTGTGDVRMEGYTF.

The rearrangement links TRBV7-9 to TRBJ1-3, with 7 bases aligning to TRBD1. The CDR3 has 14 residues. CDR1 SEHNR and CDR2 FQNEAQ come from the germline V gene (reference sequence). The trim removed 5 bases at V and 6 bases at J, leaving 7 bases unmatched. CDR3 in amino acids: CASSQGQSENTIYF. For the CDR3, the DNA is TGTGCCAGCAGCCAGGGACAGTCAGAAAACACCATATATTTT.

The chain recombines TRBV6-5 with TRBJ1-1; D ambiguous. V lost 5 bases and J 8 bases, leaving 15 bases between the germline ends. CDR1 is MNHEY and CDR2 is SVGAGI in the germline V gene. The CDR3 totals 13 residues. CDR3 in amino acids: CASSPRPLGEAFF. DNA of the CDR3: TGTGCCAGCAGTCCCAGACCCCTCGGGGAAGCTTTCTTT.

The CDR3 spells CASSQVQNSPLHF. Here the CDR3 DNA reads TGTGCCAGCAGCCAGGTACAGAATTCACCCCTCCACTTT. The chain uses TRBV14 and TRBJ1-6; D is ambiguous. Deletions cut 3 bases from V and 7 bases from J, with 7 bases between. Per germline, CDR1 SGHDN and CDR2 FVKESK. This CDR3 has 13 amino acids. Based on the CDR3 plus reference TRBV14 and TRBJ1-6, the full variable domain is EAGVTQFPSHSVIEKGQTVTLRCDPISGHDNLYWYRRVMGKEIKFLLHFVKESKQDESGMPNNRFLAERTGGTYSTLKVQPAELEDSGVYFCASSQVQNSPLHFGNGTRLTVT.

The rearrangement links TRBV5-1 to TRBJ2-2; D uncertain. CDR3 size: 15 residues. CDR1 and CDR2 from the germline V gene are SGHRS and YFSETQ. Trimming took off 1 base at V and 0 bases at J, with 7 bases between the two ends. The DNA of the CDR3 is TGCGCCAGCAGCTTGCTGGAGCCGAACACCGGGGAGCTGTTTTTT. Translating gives CASSLLEPNTGELFF.

The CDR3 protein is CASTTDRGSYEQYF. The CDR3 DNA sequence: TGTGCCAGCACCACGGACAGGGGGTCCTACGAGCAGTACTTC. The V call is TRBV2, the J call TRBJ2-7; 10 bases match TRBD1. Trimming at V came to 7 bases and at J to 1 base, leaving 4 bases not matched to a gene. The CDR3 length is 14 residues. Per the germline V gene, CDR1 is SNHLY and CDR2 is FYNNEI.

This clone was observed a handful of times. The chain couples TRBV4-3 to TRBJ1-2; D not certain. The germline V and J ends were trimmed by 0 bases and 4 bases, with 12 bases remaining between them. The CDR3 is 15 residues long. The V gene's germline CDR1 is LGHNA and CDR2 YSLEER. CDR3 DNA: TGCGCCAGCAGCCAAGATCGGTCAGGTCCCTATGGCTACACCTTC. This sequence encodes CASSQDRSGPYGYTF.

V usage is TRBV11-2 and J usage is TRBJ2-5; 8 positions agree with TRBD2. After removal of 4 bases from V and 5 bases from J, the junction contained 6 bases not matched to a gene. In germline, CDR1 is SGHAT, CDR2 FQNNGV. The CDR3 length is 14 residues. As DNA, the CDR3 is TGTGCCAGCAGCTCCGCGGGGGGCAGGGAGACCCAGTACTTC. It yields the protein CASSSAGGRETQYF.

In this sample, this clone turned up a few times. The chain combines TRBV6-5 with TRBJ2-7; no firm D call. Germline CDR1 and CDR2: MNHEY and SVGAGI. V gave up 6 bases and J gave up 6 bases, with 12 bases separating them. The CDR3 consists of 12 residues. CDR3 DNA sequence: TGTGCCAGCAGCCAGGATTATCTCGAGCAGTACTTC. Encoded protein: CASSQDYLEQYF.

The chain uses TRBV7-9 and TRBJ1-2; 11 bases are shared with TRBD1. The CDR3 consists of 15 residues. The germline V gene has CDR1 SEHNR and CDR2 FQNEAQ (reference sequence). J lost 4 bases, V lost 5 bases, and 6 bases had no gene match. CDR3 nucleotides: TGTGCCAGCAGCCAAGATGGACAGGGGGCCTATGGCTACACCTTC. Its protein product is CASSQDGQGAYGYTF.

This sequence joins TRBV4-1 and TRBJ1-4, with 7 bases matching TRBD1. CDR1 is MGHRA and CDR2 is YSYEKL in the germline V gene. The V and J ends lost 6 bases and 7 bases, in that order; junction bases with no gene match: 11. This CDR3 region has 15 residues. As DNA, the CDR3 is TGCGCCAGCAGGGCGTTCAGGGGGGATGGTGAAAAACTGTTTTTT. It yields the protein CASRAFRGDGEKLFF.

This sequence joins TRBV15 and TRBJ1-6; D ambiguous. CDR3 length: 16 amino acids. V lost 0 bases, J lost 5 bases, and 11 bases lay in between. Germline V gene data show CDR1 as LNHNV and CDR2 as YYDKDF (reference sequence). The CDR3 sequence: CATSRDRDLNNSPLHF. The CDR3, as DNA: TGTGCCACCAGCAGAGACCGGGATTTAAATAATTCACCCCTCCACTTT.

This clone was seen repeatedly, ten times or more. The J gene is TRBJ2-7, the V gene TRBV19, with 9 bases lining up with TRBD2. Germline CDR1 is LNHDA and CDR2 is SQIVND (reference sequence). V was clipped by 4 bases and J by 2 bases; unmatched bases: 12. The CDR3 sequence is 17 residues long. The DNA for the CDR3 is TGTGCCAGTAGTAGCCGGACTGGGGTAGCGGGGGCCTACGAGCAGTACTTC. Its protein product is CASSSRTGVAGAYEQYF.

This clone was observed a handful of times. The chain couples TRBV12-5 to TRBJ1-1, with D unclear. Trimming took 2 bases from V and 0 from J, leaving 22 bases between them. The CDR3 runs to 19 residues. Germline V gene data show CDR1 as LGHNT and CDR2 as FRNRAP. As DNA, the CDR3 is TGTGCTAGTGGTTTGCTCTCGCGCTCCAGGACCCTAATGAACACTGAAGCTTTCTTT. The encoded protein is CASGLLSRSRTLMNTEAFF.

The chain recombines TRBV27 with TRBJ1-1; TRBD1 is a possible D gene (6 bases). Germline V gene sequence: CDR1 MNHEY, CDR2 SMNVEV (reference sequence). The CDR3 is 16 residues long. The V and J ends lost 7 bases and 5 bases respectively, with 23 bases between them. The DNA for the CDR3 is TGTGCCAGCAAACCCGGGCCGGGGGCGGTTCAGACTGAAGCTTTCTTT. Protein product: CASKPGPGAVQTEAFF.

For the CDR3, the DNA is TGTGCCACCTCAGGTGGGAATACCTACGAGCAGTACTTC. It encodes CATSGGNTYEQYF. This chain uses TRBV27 with TRBJ2-7, with unresolved D. Per the germline V gene, CDR1 is MNHEY and CDR2 is SMNVEV (reference sequence). This CDR3 region has 13 residues. The V and J ends lost 10 bases and 2 bases respectively, with 15 bases between them.

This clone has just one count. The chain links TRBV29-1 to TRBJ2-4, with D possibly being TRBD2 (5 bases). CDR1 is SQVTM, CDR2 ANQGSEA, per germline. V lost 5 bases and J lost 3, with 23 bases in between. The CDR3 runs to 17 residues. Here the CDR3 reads CSVYTELLKRGKNIQYF. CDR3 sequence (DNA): TGCAGCGTTTATACAGAACTCCTAAAACGGGGCAAAAACATTCAGTACTTC.

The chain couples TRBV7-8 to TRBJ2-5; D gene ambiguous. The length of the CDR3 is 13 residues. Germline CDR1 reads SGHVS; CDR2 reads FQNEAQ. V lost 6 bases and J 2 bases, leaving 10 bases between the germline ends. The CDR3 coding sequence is TGTGCCAGCAGGCCTAGTATGCAAGAGACCCAGTACTTC. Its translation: CASRPSMQETQYF. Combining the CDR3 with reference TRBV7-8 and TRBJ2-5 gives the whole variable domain GAGVSQSPRYKVAKRGQDVALRCDPISGHVSLFWYQQALGQGPEFLTYFQNEAQLDKSGLPSDRFFAERPEGSVSTLKIQRTQQEDSAVYLCASRPSMQETQYFGPGTRLLVL.

This chain's CDR3 is CASGASGEIVETQYF. Here the CDR3 DNA reads TGTGCCAGCGGCGCTAGCGGGGAAATAGTGGAGACCCAGTACTTC. The genes are TRBV7-6 and TRBJ2-5; 9 nucleotides agree with TRBD2. V lost 8 bases to trimming and J lost 5 bases; unmatched junction nucleotides: 12. The germline V gene has CDR1 SGHVS and CDR2 FNYEAQ. The CDR3 extends over 15 amino acids.

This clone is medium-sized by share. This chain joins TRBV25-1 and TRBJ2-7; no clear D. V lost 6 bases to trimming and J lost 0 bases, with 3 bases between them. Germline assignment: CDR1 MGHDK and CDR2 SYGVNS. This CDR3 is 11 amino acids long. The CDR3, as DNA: TGTGCCAGCAGCGACTCCTACGAGCAGTACTTC. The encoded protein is CASSDSYEQYF.

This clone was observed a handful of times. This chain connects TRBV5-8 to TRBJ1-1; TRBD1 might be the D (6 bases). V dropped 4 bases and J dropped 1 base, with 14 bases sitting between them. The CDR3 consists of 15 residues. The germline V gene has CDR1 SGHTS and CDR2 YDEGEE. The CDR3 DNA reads TGTGCCAGCAGCCCCCCGAGGGGGACGAACACTGAAGCTTTCTTT. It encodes CASSPPRGTNTEAFF.

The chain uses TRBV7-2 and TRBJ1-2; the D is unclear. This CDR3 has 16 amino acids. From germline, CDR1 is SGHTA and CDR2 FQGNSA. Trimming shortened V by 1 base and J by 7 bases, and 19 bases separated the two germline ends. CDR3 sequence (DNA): TGTGCCAGCAGCTTAGAGGCAGGAGTGCTCGGTGGTGGCTACACCTTC. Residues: CASSLEAGVLGGGYTF.